The entry below describes one TCR beta chain. The data belong to a study of cytomegalovirus exposure and HLA in healthy donors. This PCR relied on a set of 60 Vbeta primers and 13 Jbeta primers. The assay was immunoSEQ multiplex PCR, and TCRdb's table has in-frame clones only and misses some. The data show about 64,000 clones, under 80% seen once. The sample taken for sequencing was PBMCs. The receptor was derived from a male donor in good health and CMV-seropositive.

CDR3 sequence (DNA): TGTGCCAGTAGAATTGGGAGCTCTGGAAACACCATATATTTT. Translated, it gives CASRIGSSGNTIYF. This chain connects TRBV19 to TRBJ1-3; no definite D call. Germline CDR1 reads LNHDA; CDR2 reads SQIVND (reference sequence). V was cut by 6 bases and J by 0 bases, with 9 bases left in between. The CDR3 is 14 residues long.